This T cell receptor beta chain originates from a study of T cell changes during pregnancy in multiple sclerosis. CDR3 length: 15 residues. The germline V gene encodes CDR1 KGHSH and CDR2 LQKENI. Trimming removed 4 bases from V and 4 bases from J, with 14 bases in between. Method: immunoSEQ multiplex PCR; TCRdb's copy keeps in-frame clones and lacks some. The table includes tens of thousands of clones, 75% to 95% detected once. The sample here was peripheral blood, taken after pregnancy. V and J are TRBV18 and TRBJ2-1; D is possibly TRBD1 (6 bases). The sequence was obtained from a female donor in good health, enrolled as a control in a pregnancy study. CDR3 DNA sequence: TGTGCCAGCTCACTTACAGGGACCCCTTACAATGAGCAGTTCTTC. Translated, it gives CASSLTGTPYNEQFF.